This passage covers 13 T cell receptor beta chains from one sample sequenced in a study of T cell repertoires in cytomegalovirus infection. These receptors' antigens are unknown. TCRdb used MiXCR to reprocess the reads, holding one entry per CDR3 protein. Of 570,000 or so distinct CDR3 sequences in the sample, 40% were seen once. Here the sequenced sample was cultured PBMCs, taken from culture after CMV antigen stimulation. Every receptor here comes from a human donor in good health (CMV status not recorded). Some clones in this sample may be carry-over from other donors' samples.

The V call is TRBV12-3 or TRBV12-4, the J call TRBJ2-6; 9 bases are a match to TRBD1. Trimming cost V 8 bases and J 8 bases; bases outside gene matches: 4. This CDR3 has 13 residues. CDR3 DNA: TGTGCCAGCGGGGGACAGGGAACCAACGTCCTGACTTTC. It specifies CASGGQGTNVLTF.

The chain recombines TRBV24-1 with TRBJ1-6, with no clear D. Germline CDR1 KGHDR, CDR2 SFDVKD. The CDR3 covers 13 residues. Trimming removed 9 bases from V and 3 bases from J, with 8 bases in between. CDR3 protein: CATPPGYNSPLHF. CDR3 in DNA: TGTGCCACCCCCCCAGGCTATAATTCACCCCTCCACTTT.

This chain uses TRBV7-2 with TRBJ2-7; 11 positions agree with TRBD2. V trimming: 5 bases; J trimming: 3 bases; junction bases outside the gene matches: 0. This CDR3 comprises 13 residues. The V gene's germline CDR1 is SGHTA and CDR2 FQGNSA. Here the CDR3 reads CASSGLAGYEQYF. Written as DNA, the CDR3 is TGTGCCAGCAGCGGACTAGCGGGCTACGAGCAGTACTTC.

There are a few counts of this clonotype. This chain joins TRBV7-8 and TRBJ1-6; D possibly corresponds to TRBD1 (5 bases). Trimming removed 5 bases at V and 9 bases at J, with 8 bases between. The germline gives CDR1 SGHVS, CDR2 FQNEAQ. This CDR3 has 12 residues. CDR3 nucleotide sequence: TGTGCCAGCAGCCGTAGGGGTTCACCCCTCCACTTT. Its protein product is CASSRRGSPLHF.

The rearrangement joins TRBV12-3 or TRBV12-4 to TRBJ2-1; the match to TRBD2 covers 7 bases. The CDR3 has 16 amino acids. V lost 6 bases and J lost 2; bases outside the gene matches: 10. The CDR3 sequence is CASSRDYLTPYNEQFF. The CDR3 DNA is TGTGCCAGCAGCAGGGACTACCTGACGCCCTACAATGAGCAGTTCTTC.

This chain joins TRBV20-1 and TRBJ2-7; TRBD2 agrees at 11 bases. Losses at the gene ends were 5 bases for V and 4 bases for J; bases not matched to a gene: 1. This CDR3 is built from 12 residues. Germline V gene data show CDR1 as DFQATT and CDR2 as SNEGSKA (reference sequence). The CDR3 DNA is TGCAGTGCTGGGACTAGCGGATACGAGCAGTACTTC. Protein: CSAGTSGYEQYF.

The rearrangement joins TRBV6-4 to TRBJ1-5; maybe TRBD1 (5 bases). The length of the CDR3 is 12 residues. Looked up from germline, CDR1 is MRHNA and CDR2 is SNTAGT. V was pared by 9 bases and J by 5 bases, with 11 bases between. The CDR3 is CARSREYQPQHF. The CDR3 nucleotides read TGTGCCAGAAGCAGGGAATATCAGCCCCAGCATTTT.

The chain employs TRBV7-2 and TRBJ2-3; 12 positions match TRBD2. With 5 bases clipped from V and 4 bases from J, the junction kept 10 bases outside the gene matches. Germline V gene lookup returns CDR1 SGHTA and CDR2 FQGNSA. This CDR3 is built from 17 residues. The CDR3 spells CASSRGLAGGPADTQYF. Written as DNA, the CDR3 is TGTGCCAGCAGCCGAGGCCTAGCGGGAGGGCCGGCAGATACGCAGTATTTT.

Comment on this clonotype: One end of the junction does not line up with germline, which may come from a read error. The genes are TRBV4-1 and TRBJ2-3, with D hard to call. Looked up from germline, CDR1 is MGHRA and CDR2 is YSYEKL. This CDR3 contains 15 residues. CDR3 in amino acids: CASSQGNYLTDTQYF. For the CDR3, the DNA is TGTGCCAGCAGCCAAGGAAACTACCTCACAGATACGCAGTATTTT.

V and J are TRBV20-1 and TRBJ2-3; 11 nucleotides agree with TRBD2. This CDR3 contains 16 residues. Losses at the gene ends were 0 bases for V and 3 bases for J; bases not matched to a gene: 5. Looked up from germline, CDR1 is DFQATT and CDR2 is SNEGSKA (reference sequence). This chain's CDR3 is CSARDPSGGRTDTQYF. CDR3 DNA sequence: TGCAGTGCTAGAGACCCTAGCGGGGGGAGGACAGATACGCAGTATTTT.

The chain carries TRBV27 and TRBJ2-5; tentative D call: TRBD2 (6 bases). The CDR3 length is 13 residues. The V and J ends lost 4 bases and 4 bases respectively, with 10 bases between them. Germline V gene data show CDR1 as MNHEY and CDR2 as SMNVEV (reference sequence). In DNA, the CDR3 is TGTGCCAGCAGTTCCGGGACTCCAGAGACCCAGTACTTC. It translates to CASSSGTPETQYF.

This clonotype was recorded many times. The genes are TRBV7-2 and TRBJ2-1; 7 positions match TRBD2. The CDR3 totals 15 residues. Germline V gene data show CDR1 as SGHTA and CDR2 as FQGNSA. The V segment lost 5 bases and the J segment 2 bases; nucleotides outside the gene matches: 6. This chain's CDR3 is CASSGRGRAYNEQFF. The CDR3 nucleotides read TGTGCCAGCAGCGGCCGGGGGAGGGCCTACAATGAGCAGTTCTTC.

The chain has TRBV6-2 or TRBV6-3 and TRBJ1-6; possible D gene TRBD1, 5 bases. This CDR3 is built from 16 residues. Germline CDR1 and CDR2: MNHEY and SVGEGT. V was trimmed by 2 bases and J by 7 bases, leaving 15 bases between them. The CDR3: CASSYSRDRQNSPLHF. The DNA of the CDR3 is TGTGCCAGCAGTTACAGTCGCGACAGACAAAATTCACCCCTCCACTTT.